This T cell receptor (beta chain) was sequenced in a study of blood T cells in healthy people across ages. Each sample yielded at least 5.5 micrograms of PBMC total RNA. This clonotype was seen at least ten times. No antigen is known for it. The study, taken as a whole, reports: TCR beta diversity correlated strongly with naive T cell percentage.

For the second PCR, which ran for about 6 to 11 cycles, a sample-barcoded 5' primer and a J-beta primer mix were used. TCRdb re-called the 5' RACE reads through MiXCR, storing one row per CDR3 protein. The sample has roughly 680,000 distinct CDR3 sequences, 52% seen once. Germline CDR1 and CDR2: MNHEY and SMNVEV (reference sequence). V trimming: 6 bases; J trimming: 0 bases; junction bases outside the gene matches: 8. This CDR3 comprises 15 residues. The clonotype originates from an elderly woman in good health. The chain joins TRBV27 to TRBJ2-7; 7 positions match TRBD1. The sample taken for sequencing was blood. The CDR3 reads CASRSPGQSSYEQYF. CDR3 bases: TGTGCCAGCAGGAGTCCGGGACAGTCCTCCTACGAGCAGTACTTC.